Presented here are 24 T cell receptor beta chains from one specimen sequenced in a study of cytomegalovirus exposure and HLA in healthy donors. Both 60 Vbeta primers and 13 Jbeta primers went into the PCR. Here immunoSEQ multiplex PCR was the method, and the copy in TCRdb shows in-frame clones only, minus some. The sample carries 30,000 to 40,000 clones, 90% to 95% recorded once. The sequencing sample was made of PBMCs. Every receptor here comes from a woman in her late teens or twenties in good health and CMV-seronegative.

This clone was detected only once. The chain is built from TRBV28 and TRBJ2-4; D is perhaps TRBD1 (5 bases). The germline V gene has CDR1 MDHEN and CDR2 SYDVKM. V lost 1 base to trimming and J lost 0 bases, with 13 bases between them. This CDR3 comprises 17 residues. CDR3 residues: CASSLYAGLGAKNIQYF. Written as DNA, the CDR3 is TGTGCCAGCAGTTTATATGCAGGGTTGGGAGCCAAAAACATTCAGTACTTC.

This chain uses TRBV5-1 with TRBJ2-7; 10 bases fit TRBD1. CDR1 SGHRS and CDR2 YFSETQ come from the germline V gene. This CDR3 spans 16 amino acids. The V and J ends lost 3 bases and 3 bases, in that order; junction bases with no gene match: 9. This CDR3 reads CASSWRLGQGRYEQYF. CDR3 coding DNA: TGCGCCAGCAGCTGGAGGTTGGGACAGGGGCGCTACGAGCAGTACTTC.

J is TRBJ1-1 and V is TRBV5-1; TRBD1 matches 7 bases. This CDR3 spans 15 amino acids. V lost 4 bases, J lost 3 bases, and 9 bases stayed unmatched. Germline CDR1 reads SGHRS; CDR2 reads YFSETQ. CDR3 region: CASSLNRGADTEAFF. The CDR3, as DNA: TGCGCCAGCAGCCTAAACAGGGGAGCCGACACTGAAGCTTTCTTT.

V is TRBV10-3 and J is TRBJ2-3; TRBD2 agrees at 13 bases. J was trimmed by 1 base and V by 3 bases; bases with no gene match: 10. This CDR3 region has 19 residues. CDR1 and CDR2 (germline): ENHRY, SYGVKD. The CDR3 coding sequence is TGTGCCATCAGTGACCAAGTAGGGACTAGCGGGGTAGGCACAGATACGCAGTATTTT. This encodes CAISDQVGTSGVGTDTQYF.

This chain links TRBV30 with TRBJ2-1; TRBD2 agrees at 16 bases. This CDR3 is built from 13 residues. Trimming removed 3 bases from V and 14 bases from J; junction bases left unmatched: 4. Germline V CDR1 and CDR2: GTSNPN, SVGIG (reference sequence). In DNA, the CDR3 is TGTGCCTGGAGCTCCGGGACTAGCGGGAGGGAGTTCTTC. Translating it yields CAWSSGTSGREFF.

In regard to this clone: The sample holds other DNA sequences that translate to the same CDR3. V is TRBV18 and J is TRBJ2-2; TRBD1 is a possible D gene (6 bases). CDR1 is KGHSH, CDR2 LQKENI, per germline. V was trimmed by 6 bases and J by 1 base, leaving 9 bases between them. This CDR3 has 14 residues. CDR3 residues: CASSPGQNTGELFF. CDR3 DNA: TGTGCCAGCTCTCCGGGACAGAACACCGGGGAGCTGTTTTTT.

The V gene is TRBV28, the J gene TRBJ1-5; the match to TRBD1 covers 12 bases. CDR3 length equals 16 residues. The J segment lost 8 bases and the V segment lost 9 bases, leaving 14 bases of the junction unmatched. Germline V gene lookup returns CDR1 MDHEN and CDR2 SYDVKM. CDR3 nucleotide sequence: TGTGCCAGTCATTCTTCGGGACAGGGGGCTTGGGAGCCCCAGCATTTT. It specifies CASHSSGQGAWEPQHF. Supplemented by reference TRBV28 and TRBJ1-5, the full variable domain reads DVKVTQSSRYLVKRTGEKVFLECVQDMDHENMFWYRQDPGLGLRLIYFSYDVKMKEKGDIPEGYSVSREKKERFSLILESASTNQTSMYLCASHSSGQGAWEPQHFGDGTRLSIL.

The rearrangement joins TRBV19 to TRBJ2-2, with a tentative D call TRBD2 (6 bases). With 5 bases removed from V and 6 bases from J, the gap between germline ends came to 19 bases. This CDR3 has 16 residues. CDR1 and CDR2 (germline): LNHDA, SQIVND (reference sequence). Written as DNA, the CDR3 is TGTGCCAGTAGTTCACTTCCCGGGACTCTCCCCGGGGAGCTGTTTTTT. This encodes CASSSLPGTLPGELFF.

V usage is TRBV9 and J usage is TRBJ2-2; 10 bases align to TRBD1. Germline V gene lookup returns CDR1 SGDLS and CDR2 YYNGEE. The CDR3 is 15 amino acids. V lost 4 bases and J lost 4; bases outside the gene matches: 4. CDR3 coding DNA: TGTGCCAGCAGCCTCGGGACAGGGGTCACCGGGGAGCTGTTTTTT. It is translated as CASSLGTGVTGELFF. Variable domain in full (rest from reference TRBV9 and TRBJ2-2): DSGVTQTPKHLITATGQRVTLRCSPRSGDLSVYWYQQSLDQGLQFLIQYYNGEERAKGNILERFSAQQFPDLHSELNLSSLELGDSALYFCASSLGTGVTGELFFGEGSRLTVL.

CDR3: CASSFRTGGTDTQYF. DNA for the CDR3: TGTGCCAGCAGCTTTAGGACAGGGGGCACAGATACGCAGTATTTT. The chain has TRBV28 and TRBJ2-3, with 9 bases lining up with TRBD1. Germline V gene sequence: CDR1 MDHEN, CDR2 SYDVKM. J was trimmed by 1 base and V by 6 bases; bases with no gene match: 5. The CDR3 covers 15 residues.

The chain has TRBV5-1 and TRBJ2-3; tentative D call: TRBD2 (6 bases). Deletions cut 4 bases from V and 4 bases from J, with 10 bases between. Germline V gene data show CDR1 as SGHRS and CDR2 as YFSETQ. The CDR3 spans 13 residues. CDR3 loop: CASSPGSADTQYF. In DNA, the CDR3 is TGCGCCAGCAGCCCCGGGAGCGCAGATACGCAGTATTTT.

The rearrangement joins TRBV10-3 to TRBJ2-7; tentative D call: TRBD1 (6 bases). The CDR3 has 15 amino acids. Between the trimmed V and J ends, which lost 3 bases and 2 bases, there was a span of 14 bases. Germline values: CDR1 ENHRY, CDR2 SYGVKD. The CDR3, as DNA: TGTGCCATCAGTGATAAGAGAGGACAGACCTACGAGCAGTACTTC. Protein product: CAISDKRGQTYEQYF.

The CDR3 coding sequence is TGTGCCAGCTTTGAGGGACAGGGCGGCGTAGAGCAGTACTTC. As protein: CASFEGQGGVEQYF. The V gene is TRBV7-9, the J gene TRBJ2-7, with 9 bases lining up with TRBD1. The CDR3 spans 14 residues. Germline V gives CDR1 SEHNR, CDR2 FQNEAQ (reference sequence). J gave up 7 bases and V 8 bases, and 12 bases lay outside the gene matches.

The chain links TRBV6-1 to TRBJ2-7; D perhaps matches TRBD2 (6 bases). This CDR3 region has 18 residues. V lost 4 bases and J 2 bases, leaving 24 bases between the germline ends. CDR1 and CDR2 from the germline V gene are MNHNS and SASEGT. The CDR3: CASSAIGYKAGRPYEQYF. CDR3 in DNA: TGTGCCAGCAGTGCTATAGGATACAAGGCGGGACGACCCTACGAGCAGTACTTC.

In its sample, this clone was seen a few times. V gene TRBV29-1 combines with J gene TRBJ1-2; D remains unclear. The V gene lost 0 bases and the J gene lost 6 bases, with 11 bases spanning the gap. The germline V gene encodes CDR1 SQVTM and CDR2 ANQGSEA. The length of the CDR3 is 13 residues. For the CDR3, the DNA is TGCAGCGTTGAAGATAAAGAGGCGGATGGCTACACCTTC. This sequence encodes CSVEDKEADGYTF.

The chain uses TRBV5-1 and TRBJ1-5; possibly TRBD1 for D (5 bases). Germline V gene lookup returns CDR1 SGHRS and CDR2 YFSETQ. The V gene lost 2 bases and the J gene lost 4 bases, with 19 bases spanning the gap. The CDR3 loop spans 17 amino acids. The CDR3 region is CASSFLDLPPGNQPQHF. CDR3 in DNA: TGCGCCAGCAGCTTTCTAGATTTACCCCCAGGGAATCAGCCCCAGCATTTT.

This clone was seen once. CDR3 nucleotides: TGTGCCAGTAGTATTGGTCCCGCAGGTAGCAATCAGCCCCAGCATTTT. Translating gives CASSIGPAGSNQPQHF. The gene calls are TRBV19 and TRBJ1-5; D remains ambiguous. Germline CDR1 and CDR2: LNHDA and SQIVND (reference sequence). The CDR3 sequence is 16 residues long. V lost 3 bases to trimming and J lost 0 bases, with 12 bases between them.

As DNA, the CDR3 is TGCGCCAGCAGCTCGCGATTTAGCGGGACTGCTAACCCTGTCGAGACCCAGTACTTC. It encodes CASSSRFSGTANPVETQYF. The chain recombines TRBV5-1 with TRBJ2-5; TRBD2 matches 8 bases. This CDR3 region has 19 residues. CDR1 and CDR2 from the germline V gene are SGHRS and YFSETQ. Trimming cost V 3 bases and J 5 bases; bases outside gene matches: 21. Full variable domain (missing parts from reference TRBV5-1 and TRBJ2-5): KAGVTQTPRYLIKTRGQQVTLSCSPISGHRSVSWYQQTPGQGLQFLFEYFSETQRNKGNFPGRFSGRQFSNSRSEMNVSTLELGDSALYLCASSSRFSGTANPVETQYFGPGTRLLVL.

The J gene is TRBJ1-2, the V gene TRBV5-5; 8 bases are a match to TRBD1. With 4 bases clipped from V and 6 bases from J, the junction kept 11 bases outside the gene matches. Germline-derived CDR1 and CDR2 are SGHKS and YYEKEE (reference sequence). CDR3 length: 15 amino acids. This CDR3 reads CASSIDQGAKNGYTF. The CDR3 DNA sequence: TGTGCCAGCAGCATAGATCAGGGGGCTAAAAATGGCTACACCTTC.

The chain recombines TRBV5-1 with TRBJ2-6, with 9 nucleotides matching TRBD2. Germline V gene sequence: CDR1 SGHRS, CDR2 YFSETQ. J gave up 0 bases and V 6 bases, and 7 bases lay outside the gene matches. The CDR3 is 17 residues long. The CDR3 region is CASIAGVGASGANVLTF. The CDR3 DNA sequence: TGCGCCAGCATAGCGGGAGTAGGAGCCTCTGGGGCCAACGTCCTGACTTTC.

CDR3 sequence: CASTRAEGEKLFF. CDR3 bases: TGTGCCAGCACAAGGGCGGAGGGAGAAAAACTGTTTTTT. The rearrangement links TRBV7-8 to TRBJ1-4; no reliable D call. Trimming took off 7 bases at V and 8 bases at J, with 14 bases between the two ends. This CDR3 comprises 13 residues. CDR1 and CDR2 from the germline V gene are SGHVS and FQNEAQ.

With respect to this clone: The germline gene is not matched at one end of the junction; a read error may be the cause. The V call is TRBV20-1, the J call TRBJ1-4; D gene unclear. The CDR3 runs to 11 residues. CDR1 is DFQATT, CDR2 SNEGSKA, per germline (reference sequence). The CDR3 is CSVRRNEKLFF. The CDR3 DNA follows: TGCAGTGTTAGACGTAATGAAAAACTGTTTTTT.

The gene calls are TRBV5-1 and TRBJ1-2; D is possibly TRBD1 (5 bases). V gave up 3 bases and J gave up 4 bases, with 16 bases separating them. The CDR3 loop spans 15 amino acids. Germline values: CDR1 SGHRS, CDR2 YFSETQ. The chain's CDR3 is CASSSPDGGTYGYTF. The DNA for the CDR3 is TGCGCCAGCAGCTCCCCTGACGGAGGGACCTATGGCTACACCTTC.

V and J are TRBV6-1 and TRBJ2-1; 9 bases map to TRBD2. The ends lost 10 bases at V and 8 bases at J; junction bases unmatched: 12. Germline values: CDR1 MNHNS, CDR2 SASEGT. This CDR3 has 14 residues. CDR3 amino acids: CATSSGIRRDEQFF. The CDR3 coding sequence is TGTGCCACCTCTAGCGGGATACGGAGGGATGAGCAGTTCTTC.